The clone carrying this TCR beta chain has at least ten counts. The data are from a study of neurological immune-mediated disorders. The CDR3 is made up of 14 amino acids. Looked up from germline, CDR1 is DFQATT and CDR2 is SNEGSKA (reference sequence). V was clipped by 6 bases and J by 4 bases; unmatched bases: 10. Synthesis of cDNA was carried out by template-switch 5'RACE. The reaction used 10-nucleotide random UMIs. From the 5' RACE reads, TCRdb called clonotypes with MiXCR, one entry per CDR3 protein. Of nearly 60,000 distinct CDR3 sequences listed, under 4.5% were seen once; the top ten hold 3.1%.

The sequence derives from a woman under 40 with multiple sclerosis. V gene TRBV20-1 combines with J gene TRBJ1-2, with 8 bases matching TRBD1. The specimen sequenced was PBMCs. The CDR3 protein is CSAKDRVSLYGYTF. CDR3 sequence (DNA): TGCAGTGCCAAGGACAGGGTCTCACTCTATGGCTACACCTTC.